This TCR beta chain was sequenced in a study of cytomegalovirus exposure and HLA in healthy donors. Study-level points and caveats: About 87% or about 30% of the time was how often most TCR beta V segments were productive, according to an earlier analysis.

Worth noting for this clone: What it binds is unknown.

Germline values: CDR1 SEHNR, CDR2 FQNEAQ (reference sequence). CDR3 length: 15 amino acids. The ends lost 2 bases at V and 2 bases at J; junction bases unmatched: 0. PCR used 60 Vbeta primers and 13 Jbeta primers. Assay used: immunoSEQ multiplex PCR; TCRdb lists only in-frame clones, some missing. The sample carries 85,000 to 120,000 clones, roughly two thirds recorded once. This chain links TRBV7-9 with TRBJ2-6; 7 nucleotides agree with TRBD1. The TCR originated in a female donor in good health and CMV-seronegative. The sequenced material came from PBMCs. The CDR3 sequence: CASSLQGAGANVLTF. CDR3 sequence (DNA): TGTGCCAGCAGCTTACAGGGGGCTGGGGCCAACGTCCTGACTTTC.